This T cell receptor beta chain emerged from a study of chemoradiotherapy in HPV16-positive cancers. Comments on this clone: Germline is not matched at one junction end, which may reflect a read error.

Looked up from germline, CDR1 is SNHLY and CDR2 is FYNNEI. This CDR3 contains 16 residues. TCRdb's table, derived via immunoSEQ multiplex PCR, lists solely in-frame clones and lacks some. This repertoire shows approximately 180 clones, over 80% found once; its top ten account for about 15%. The chain recombines TRBV2 with TRBJ2-3; D possibly corresponds to TRBD1 (6 bases). This sequence was found in a human donor with HPV-associated anogenital cancer. The sample here was tumor tissue, taken from a patient who underwent chemoradiotherapy. CDR3 sequence reads: CASSGGPLGAVDAQYF. CDR3 bases: TGTGCCAGCAGTGGGGGGCCCCTCGGGGCGGTAGATGCGCAGTATTTT.